These 22 T cell receptor beta chains were sequenced from one sample in a study of T cells in Graves' hyperthyroidism and ophthalmopathy (dated by TCRdb to 2018 to 2020). The receptor library was made with multiplex PCR. This sample was sequenced with an Illumina HiSeq 2000. The TCR beta CDR3 regions were amplified from RNA transcripts. A first-round RT-PCR of the TCR CDR3 used the HTBI primer set with the Qiagen OneStep RT-PCR kit. The public reads were run again by TCRdb, first through fastp at Q25 and then through MiXCR, and only productive beta chains were kept. Rows merge per CDR3 protein into single entries with the most common DNA and genes. The sample includes approximately 490,000 distinct CDR3 sequences, with 22% observed a single time. The ten largest clones capture under 55% of the sample. The sequencing input was blood. Every receptor here comes from a woman in her 70s with Graves' ophthalmopathy.

J is TRBJ2-5 and V is TRBV7-2; D remains ambiguous. This CDR3 is 15 amino acids long. The ends were cut back, 5 bases at V and 5 bases at J, with 18 bases in the middle. Germline loops: CDR1 SGHTA, CDR2 FQGNSA. The CDR3 nucleotides read TGTGCCAGCAGCCCCGACGGCCGGCGGACGGAGACCCAGTACTTC. This codes for CASSPDGRRTETQYF.

This clonotype was observed many times. The chain employs TRBV20-1 and TRBJ2-5; TRBD2 agrees at 10 bases. Per germline, CDR1 DFQATT and CDR2 SNEGSKA (reference sequence). V lost 6 bases, J lost 5 bases, and 6 bases stayed unmatched. The CDR3 spans 13 residues. The CDR3 sequence: CSAKTSGKETQYF. The CDR3 nucleotides are TGCAGTGCAAAAACTAGCGGGAAGGAGACCCAGTACTTC.

This clonotype was found many times. The chain combines TRBV11-3 with TRBJ2-1; TRBD2 aligns across 11 bases. With V trimmed by 3 bases and J by 4 bases, 5 bases remained unmatched. CDR3 length: 16 amino acids. Germline V gene sequence: CDR1 SGHNT, CDR2 YENEEA. CDR3: CASSFGSSGGYNEQFF. CDR3 nucleotide sequence: TGTGCCAGCAGCTTCGGGTCTAGCGGGGGGTACAATGAGCAGTTCTTC.

This clonotype was picked up a small number of times. The V call is TRBV3-1, the J call TRBJ1-1, with D possibly matching TRBD1 (5 bases). Germline loops: CDR1 LGHDT, CDR2 YNNKEL (reference sequence). The CDR3 length is 14 residues. V was pared by 2 bases and J by 5 bases, with 12 bases between. The CDR3 is CASSQLLGETEAFF. CDR3 nucleotides: TGTGCCAGCAGCCAACTTTTAGGGGAAACTGAAGCTTTCTTT. Based on the CDR3 plus reference TRBV3-1 and TRBJ1-1, the full variable domain is DTAVSQTPKYLVTQMGNDKSIKCEQNLGHDTMYWYKQDSKKFLKIMFSYNNKELIINETVPNRFSPKSPDKAHLNLHINSLELGDSAVYFCASSQLLGETEAFFGQGTRLTVV.

The genes are TRBV10-2 and TRBJ1-3; the match to TRBD1 covers 8 bases. Germline V gene data show CDR1 as WSHSY and CDR2 as SAAADI. Trimming took 7 bases from V and 3 from J; bases not matched to a gene: 8. CDR3 size: 15 residues. The CDR3 DNA reads as TGCGCCAGCACCATCCCGGACAGGGATGGAAACACCATATATTTT. This sequence encodes CASTIPDRDGNTIYF.

This clonotype was found a few times. The chain links TRBV15 to TRBJ1-2; a possible D gene is TRBD1 (6 bases). The CDR3 loop spans 16 amino acids. Trimming shortened V by 0 bases and J by 6 bases, and 17 bases separated the two germline ends. Germline V lookup: CDR1 LNHNV, CDR2 YYDKDF (reference sequence). CDR3 residues: CATSRDKGGVQDGYTF. In DNA form, the CDR3 reads TGTGCCACCAGCAGAGATAAAGGGGGGGTTCAGGATGGCTACACCTTC.

This clonotype was counted at least ten times. V usage is TRBV12-3 or TRBV12-4 and J usage is TRBJ2-7, with 11 bases aligning to TRBD2. Trimming removed 6 bases from V and 6 bases from J; junction bases left unmatched: 10. The CDR3 covers 15 residues. The CDR3 DNA reads TGTGCCAGCAGCCCCCTACTAGCGGGAGAGAGCGAGCAGTACTTC. Its translation is CASSPLLAGESEQYF.

A remark on this clonotype: At one of its ends the junction is not consistent with the germline gene, which may arise from a read error. The gene calls are TRBV7-9 and TRBJ2-1; possibly TRBD1 for D (6 bases). Germline V gene sequence: CDR1 SEHNR, CDR2 FQNEAQ (reference sequence). The CDR3 consists of 16 residues. CDR3 in amino acids: CASSLGIRVWDNGQFF. DNA of the CDR3: TGTGCCAGCAGCTTAGGAATCCGGGTGTGGGACAATGGGCAGTTCTTC.

This clonotype was recorded at least ten times. The J gene is TRBJ2-5, the V gene TRBV6-1; a possible D gene is TRBD1 (5 bases). V was shortened by 5 bases and J by 1 base, with 11 bases between the two germline ends. Germline V gene sequence: CDR1 MNHNS, CDR2 SASEGT. The CDR3 sequence is 14 residues long. The CDR3 region has the DNA TGTGCCAGCAGTTCTTACACAGGCCAAGAGACCCAGTACTTC. It encodes CASSSYTGQETQYF.

V is TRBV2 and J is TRBJ2-7; 8 positions match TRBD1. The CDR3 contains 15 residues. After removal of 2 bases from V and 1 base from J, the junction contained 4 bases not matched to a gene. Per the germline V gene, CDR1 is SNHLY and CDR2 is FYNNEI. CDR3 bases: TGTGCCAGCAGTGAATGGGGACAGGTTTCCTACGAGCAGTACTTC. Translation gives CASSEWGQVSYEQYF.

About this clonotype: A much larger clone differs from this one at a single base, so this may be a read error. The rearrangement links TRBV7-3 to TRBJ2-1; D might be TRBD2 (5 bases). V shed 5 bases and J shed 4 bases, with 18 bases lying between them. The CDR3 totals 16 residues. Germline V gene lookup returns CDR1 SGHTA and CDR2 FQGTGA. The CDR3 loop reads CASSPSVARPYNEQFF. The CDR3 DNA sequence: TGTGCCAGCAGCCCTTCGGTAGCGAGGCCATACAATGAGCAGTTCTTC.

This clonotype was observed at least ten times. V is TRBV28 and J is TRBJ2-2; 12 nucleotides align to TRBD2. The CDR3 contains 15 residues. V lost 4 bases to trimming and J lost 5 bases; unmatched junction nucleotides: 2. Per the germline V gene, CDR1 is MDHEN and CDR2 is SYDVKM. This chain's CDR3 is CASSSLAGGTGELFF. The CDR3 DNA reads as TGTGCCAGCAGTTCCCTAGCGGGAGGGACCGGGGAGCTGTTTTTT. The complete variable domain, with remaining parts taken from reference TRBV28 and TRBJ2-2, reads DVKVTQSSRYLVKRTGEKVFLECVQDMDHENMFWYRQDPGLGLRLIYFSYDVKMKEKGDIPEGYSVSREKKERFSLILESASTNQTSMYLCASSSLAGGTGELFFGEGSRLTVL.

This clonotype was counted only a few times. The genes are TRBV5-1 and TRBJ1-1; D possibly corresponds to TRBD1 (5 bases). The germline V gene has CDR1 SGHRS and CDR2 YFSETQ. This CDR3 has 15 amino acids. Trimming stripped 0 bases from V and 5 bases from J, with 14 bases between. The DNA for the CDR3 is TGCGCCAGCAGCTTGGCCTTGGGGCCCCGAACTGAAGCTTTCTTT. Translation gives CASSLALGPRTEAFF.

The chain combines TRBV11-3 with TRBJ1-6; D is perhaps TRBD1 (5 bases). V gave up 0 bases and J gave up 10 bases, with 13 bases separating them. There are 15 residues in the CDR3. Germline CDR1 SGHNT, CDR2 YENEEA. The CDR3 coding sequence is TGTGCCAGCAGCTTAGACGGGGGTGGGGGATCACCCCTCCACTTT. Translating gives CASSLDGGGGSPLHF.

The V gene is TRBV2, the J gene TRBJ2-1; D might be TRBD1 (6 bases). This CDR3 is 11 amino acids long. Germline V lookup: CDR1 SNHLY, CDR2 FYNNEI. The CDR3 nucleotides are TGTTCAGGGGAGTACTACAATGAGCAGTTCTTC. This translates into CSGEYYNEQFF.

This clonotype has at least ten counts. V usage is TRBV20-1 and J usage is TRBJ2-3, with 10 positions matching TRBD2. The ends lost 2 bases at V and 1 base at J; junction bases unmatched: 3. CDR1 and CDR2 (germline): DFQATT, SNEGSKA (reference sequence). The CDR3 totals 15 residues. The CDR3 coding sequence is TGCAGTGCTAGATTGACTAGCGGGCGCACAGATACGCAGTATTTT. Amino acids: CSARLTSGRTDTQYF.

This clonotype has just a few counts. V usage is TRBV20-1 and J usage is TRBJ1-1; D is unclear. The CDR3 has 14 amino acids. Germline-derived CDR1 and CDR2 are DFQATT and SNEGSKA (reference sequence). V was trimmed by 3 bases and J by 3 bases, leaving 14 bases between them. The DNA for the CDR3 is TGCAGTGCTAGGTTGGGAGGCTCGGACACTGAAGCTTTCTTT. Translating it yields CSARLGGSDTEAFF.

The sample holds many counts of this clonotype. V and J are TRBV15 and TRBJ1-5; TRBD1 matches at 8 bases. The CDR3 is made up of 14 amino acids. V gave up 2 bases and J gave up 7 bases; unmatched junction bases: 4. Germline assignment: CDR1 LNHNV and CDR2 YYDKDF (reference sequence). This CDR3 is CATSRLQGGQPQHF. The DNA of the CDR3 is TGTGCCACCAGCAGATTACAGGGGGGACAGCCCCAGCATTTT.

This clonotype was counted at least ten times. The chain uses TRBV7-9 and TRBJ1-4; D is uncertain. Per the germline V gene, CDR1 is SEHNR and CDR2 is FQNEAQ (reference sequence). The CDR3 has 15 amino acids. Trimming left V 3 bases short and J 2 bases short, with 10 bases between. The CDR3: CASSLSGDTNEKLFF. The CDR3 DNA reads TGTGCCAGCAGCTTGAGTGGAGATACTAATGAAAAACTGTTTTTT.

This clonotype was recorded a few times. The genes are TRBV7-8 and TRBJ2-5; D perhaps matches TRBD1 (5 bases). V was trimmed by 2 bases and J by 0 bases, leaving 7 bases between them. The CDR3 length is 14 residues. The germline V gene has CDR1 SGHVS and CDR2 FQNEAQ. In nucleotides, the CDR3 is TGTGCCAGCAGCTTAAAGGGGAACCAAGAGACCCAGTACTTC. It is translated as CASSLKGNQETQYF.

This clonotype was seen many times. The chain joins TRBV30 to TRBJ2-5, with D perhaps being TRBD1 or TRBD2 (5 bases each). Per the germline V gene, CDR1 is GTSNPN and CDR2 is SVGIG (reference sequence). Deletions cut 2 bases from V and 5 bases from J, with 18 bases between. The CDR3 sequence is 15 residues long. The CDR3 sequence is CAWSPKGRKWETQYF. The CDR3 coding sequence is TGTGCCTGGAGTCCAAAGGGACGAAAATGGGAGACCCAGTACTTC.

This clonotype was counted a few times. V and J are TRBV7-9 and TRBJ1-1, with a weak D call TRBD1 (6 bases). Per the germline V gene, CDR1 is SEHNR and CDR2 is FQNEAQ (reference sequence). CDR3 length: 14 amino acids. The V end lost 3 bases, the J end lost 4 bases, and 12 bases lay between the germline ends. The CDR3 spells CASSFGTWGTEAFF. CDR3 bases: TGTGCCAGCAGCTTTGGGACATGGGGCACTGAAGCTTTCTTT.